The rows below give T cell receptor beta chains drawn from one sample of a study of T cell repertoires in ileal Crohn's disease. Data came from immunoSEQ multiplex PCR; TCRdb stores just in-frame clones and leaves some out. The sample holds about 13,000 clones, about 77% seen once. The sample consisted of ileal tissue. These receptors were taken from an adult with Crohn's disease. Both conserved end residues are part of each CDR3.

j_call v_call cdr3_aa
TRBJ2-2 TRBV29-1 CSVAVGTQNTGELFF
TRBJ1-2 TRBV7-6 CASSLGGALDGYTF
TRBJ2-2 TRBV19 CASSIDRATGELFF
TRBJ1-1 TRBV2 CASRRGSTEAFF
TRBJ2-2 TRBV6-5 CASFPRGGVTGELFF
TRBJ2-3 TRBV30 CAWEGEGTDTQYF
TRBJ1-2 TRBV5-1 CASRAGTAYGYTF
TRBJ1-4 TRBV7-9 CASSRKGATNEKLFF
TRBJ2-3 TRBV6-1 CASTLQGTDTQYF
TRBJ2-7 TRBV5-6 CASSFGTGRFYEQYF
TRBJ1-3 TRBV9 CASSISTASAGNTIYF
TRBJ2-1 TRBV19 CASSIKRGSSYNEQFF
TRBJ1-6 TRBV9 CASSARGGSGSPLHF
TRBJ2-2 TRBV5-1 CASSRNTGELFF
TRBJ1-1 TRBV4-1 CASSQDSGTGRTEAFF
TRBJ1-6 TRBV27 CASSFGAGDSPLHF
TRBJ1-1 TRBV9 CASSPAGPGKAFF
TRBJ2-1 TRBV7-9 CASRINGGGTGNEQFF
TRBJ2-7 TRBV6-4 CASSRIAGGYEQYF
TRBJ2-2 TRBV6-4 CASSDAAGGVGELFF
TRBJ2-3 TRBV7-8 CASSPRGGREADTQYF
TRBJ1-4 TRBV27 CASGGRLGEKLFF
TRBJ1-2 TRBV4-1 CASSPGGYGYTF
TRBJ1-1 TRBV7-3 CASSSGQANTEAFF